A selection of T cell receptor beta chains follows, all from one sample in a study of blood T cell repertoires in COVID-19. Sequencing was performed with immunoSEQ multiplex PCR; in TCRdb, only in-frame clones are kept and a portion is missing. Among hundreds of thousands of clones listed, approximately 88% were seen once. Material: PBMCs or T cells enriched from blood (not recorded which). Source of these receptors: a woman aged 35 to 49 with acute COVID-19. CDR3s leave out the opening cysteine and the closing phenylalanine or tryptophan.

CDR3aa,v_gene,j_gene
ASSGQGPEAF,TRBV9,TRBJ1-1
AWRRQGNTEAF,TRBV30,TRBJ1-1
ASSMRQGGTGELF,TRBV7-9,TRBJ2-2
ASSSSNTDTQY,TRBV18,TRBJ2-3
ASRLPGQGKETQY,TRBV2,TRBJ2-5
ASSLGLPYEQY,TRBV19,TRBJ2-7
ASSQTGATNEKLF,TRBV2,TRBJ1-4
ASSAGQGSPTY,TRBV19,TRBJ2-7
SASRREGKLF,TRBV20-1,TRBJ1-4
ASSVGGGETDTQY,TRBV9,TRBJ2-3
ASKQGARNSPLH,TRBV30,TRBJ1-6
ASSRSGGRGTDTQY,TRBV7-8,TRBJ2-3
ASSPKWTGANTEAF,TRBV5-1,TRBJ1-1
ASSLNRGAETQY,TRBV3-1/TRBV3-2,TRBJ2-5
ASSIFPGQGGDGYT,TRBV5-4,TRBJ1-2
AIPPSTELYEQY,TRBV10-3,TRBJ2-7
ATSDFGGPGYNEQF,TRBV24-1,TRBJ2-1
ASSLVVGTNTNTGELF,TRBV5-8,TRBJ2-2
ASSSPLDPRDTNYGYT,TRBV7-9,TRBJ1-2